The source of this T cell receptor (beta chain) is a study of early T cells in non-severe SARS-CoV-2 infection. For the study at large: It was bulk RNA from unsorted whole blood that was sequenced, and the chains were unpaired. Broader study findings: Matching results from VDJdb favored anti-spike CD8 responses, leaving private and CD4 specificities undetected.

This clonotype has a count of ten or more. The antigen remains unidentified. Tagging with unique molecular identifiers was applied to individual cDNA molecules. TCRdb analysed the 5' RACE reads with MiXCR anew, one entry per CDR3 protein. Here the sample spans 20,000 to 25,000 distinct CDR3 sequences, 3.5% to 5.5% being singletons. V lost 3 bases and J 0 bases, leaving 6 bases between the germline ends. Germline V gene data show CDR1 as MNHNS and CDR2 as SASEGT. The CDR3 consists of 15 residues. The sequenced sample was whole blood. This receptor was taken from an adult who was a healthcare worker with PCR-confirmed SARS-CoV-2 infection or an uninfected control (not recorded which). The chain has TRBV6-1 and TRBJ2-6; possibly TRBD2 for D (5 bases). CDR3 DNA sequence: TGTGCCAGCAGTGATCGGGGCTCTGGGGCCAACGTCCTGACTTTC. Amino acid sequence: CASSDRGSGANVLTF.